The 9 T cell receptor beta chains below all came from one sample that was sequenced in a study of technical replicates of blood from several donors. Produced via immunoSEQ multiplex PCR; TCRdb's table is partial and in-frame only. The table records fewer than 100,000 clones, around 97% of them present only once. Sequenced sample: T cells isolated from PBMCs. The receptors here all came from a human donor in good health.

V gene TRBV5-1 combines with J gene TRBJ2-5; 7 bases align to TRBD1. Germline trimming cut 0 bases from V and 4 bases from J; bases unmatched to any gene: 3. Germline values: CDR1 SGHRS, CDR2 YFSETQ. The CDR3 loop spans 14 amino acids. The CDR3: CASSLVGGAETQYF. The CDR3 nucleotides are TGCGCCAGCAGCTTGGTAGGGGGCGCAGAGACCCAGTACTTC. The whole variable domain, remainder taken from reference TRBV5-1 and TRBJ2-5, is KAGVTQTPRYLIKTRGQQVTLSCSPISGHRSVSWYQQTPGQGLQFLFEYFSETQRNKGNFPGRFSGRQFSNSRSEMNVSTLELGDSALYLCASSLVGGAETQYFGPGTRLLVL.

The V and J genes are TRBV27 and TRBJ1-6; 7 bases are shared with TRBD1. Losses at the gene ends were 4 bases for V and 10 bases for J; bases not matched to a gene: 16. The CDR3 totals 17 residues. Germline CDR1 reads MNHEY; CDR2 reads SMNVEV (reference sequence). CDR3 nucleotides: TGTGCCAGCAGTTCCCCCGCCCGACAGGGAATTCGATCACCCCTCCACTTT. Protein sequence: CASSSPARQGIRSPLHF.

The chain recombines TRBV7-2 with TRBJ1-1; D uncertain. Germline lookup yields CDR1 SGHTA and CDR2 FQGNSA. The CDR3 runs to 12 residues. The germline V and J ends were trimmed by 5 bases and 0 bases, with 4 bases remaining between them. CDR3 region: CASSVMNTEAFF. The CDR3 DNA reads TGTGCCAGCAGCGTTATGAACACTGAAGCTTTCTTT.

The genes are TRBV19 and TRBJ1-2; 8 positions match TRBD1. J lost 2 bases, V lost 4 bases, and 9 bases had no gene match. The CDR3 totals 16 residues. Germline-derived CDR1 and CDR2 are LNHDA and SQIVND (reference sequence). This CDR3 is CASSTPPGGANYGYTF. Written as DNA, the CDR3 is TGTGCCAGTAGTACTCCACCAGGGGGCGCGAACTATGGCTACACCTTC.

This clone appeared a few times. The chain joins TRBV2 to TRBJ2-1, with 15 bases matching TRBD2. J was trimmed by 6 bases and V by 6 bases; bases with no gene match: 0. Germline V CDR1 and CDR2: SNHLY, FYNNEI. The CDR3 sequence is 14 residues long. The CDR3 coding sequence is TGTGCCAGCAGGGGACTAGCGGGGGGCAATGAGCAGTTCTTC. Its protein product is CASRGLAGGNEQFF.

Here the CDR3 reads CASRGQVLPSSYNSPLHF. The CDR3 bases are TGTGCCAGCAGGGGACAGGTCTTACCGAGCTCCTATAATTCACCCCTCCACTTT. The V and J genes are TRBV6-4 and TRBJ1-6; 8 bases match TRBD1. The CDR3 loop spans 18 amino acids. The germline V gene encodes CDR1 MRHNA and CDR2 SNTAGT. J lost 0 bases, V lost 6 bases, and 10 bases had no gene match.

V usage is TRBV19 and J usage is TRBJ2-1; the D gene is possibly TRBD2 (6 bases). In germline, CDR1 is LNHDA, CDR2 SQIVND (reference sequence). The CDR3 contains 15 residues. The V and J ends lost 5 bases and 3 bases respectively, with 14 bases between them. The CDR3 DNA follows: TGTGCCAGTAGTCCGACGGGGGTTAGCTACAATGAGCAGTTCTTC. Encoded protein: CASSPTGVSYNEQFF. Together with reference TRBV19 and TRBJ2-1, the CDR3 gives the full variable domain: DGGITQSPKYLFRKEGQNVTLSCEQNLNHDAMYWYRQDPGQGLRLIYYSQIVNDFQKGDIAEGYSVSREKKESFPLTVTSAQKNPTAFYLCASSPTGVSYNEQFFGPGTRLTVL.

This chain uses TRBV5-1 with TRBJ2-5; D unclear. This CDR3 is 14 amino acids long. The germline gives CDR1 SGHRS, CDR2 YFSETQ. The germline V and J ends were trimmed by 3 bases and 5 bases, with 14 bases remaining between them. Here the CDR3 DNA reads TGCGCCAGCAGCTGGATACAGAATGGGGAGACCCAGTACTTC. Translation gives CASSWIQNGETQYF.

Written as DNA, the CDR3 is TGCGCCAGCACGTCGACGGGAGGCGAGCAGTACTTC. Translating gives CASTSTGGEQYF. The genes are TRBV5-1 and TRBJ2-7, with TRBD2 identical over 7 bases. This CDR3 is built from 12 residues. Germline CDR1 is SGHRS and CDR2 is YFSETQ. The trim removed 6 bases at V and 6 bases at J, leaving 6 bases unmatched.